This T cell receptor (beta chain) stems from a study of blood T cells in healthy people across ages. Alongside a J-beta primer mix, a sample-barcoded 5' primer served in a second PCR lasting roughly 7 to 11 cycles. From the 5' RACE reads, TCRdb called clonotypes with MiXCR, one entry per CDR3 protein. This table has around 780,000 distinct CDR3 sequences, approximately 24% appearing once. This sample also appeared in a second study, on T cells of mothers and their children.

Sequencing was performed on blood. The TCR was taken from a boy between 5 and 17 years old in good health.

This CDR3 is CASGVSGGGYTF. The CDR3 DNA reads as TGTGCTAGTGGTGTCTCTGGGGGTGGCTACACCTTC. The chain couples TRBV12-5 to TRBJ1-2; a possible D gene is TRBD1 (5 bases). Trimming cost V 5 bases and J 7 bases, with 11 bases left between them. In germline, CDR1 is LGHNT, CDR2 FRNRAP. The CDR3 runs 12 residues.